This T cell receptor beta chain was sequenced during a study of cytomegalovirus exposure and HLA in healthy donors. Whole-study results and caveats: Presence/absence analyses took donor sequencing depth as roughly uniform.

On this clone: What it binds is unknown.

The PCR was carried out with 60 Vbeta primers and 13 Jbeta primers. Only in-frame clones appear in the TCRdb table, and some are missing; sequencing was by immunoSEQ multiplex PCR. The top ten clones hold roughly 3.7% of a sample with about 160,000 clones, approximately 80% of them seen once. The CDR3 runs 13 residues. The germline V and J ends were trimmed by 3 bases and 7 bases, with 13 bases remaining between them. Germline CDR1 and CDR2: MNHNS and SASEGT. The TCR sequence derives from a man aged 30-40 years in good health and CMV-seropositive. The sample taken for sequencing was PBMCs. This chain connects TRBV6-1 to TRBJ2-7; D gene uncertain. This CDR3 is CASSDYLVWEQYF. Here the CDR3 DNA reads TGTGCCAGCAGTGATTACCTAGTTTGGGAGCAGTACTTC.